This TCR beta chain was identified in a study of follicular helper T cells after annual influenza vaccination. Study details: Days 0, 7 and 28 post-vaccination were the blood draw times. The study's findings and limits: Change in circulating plasmablasts correlated with ICOS+CD38+ cTfh clonality change. Day 7 ICOS+CD38+ clones were most often found later in ICOS-CD38- cTfh cells.

About this clone itself: Its specificity is unknown.

The CDR3 is made up of 14 amino acids. V lost 6 bases, J lost 3 bases, and 13 bases lay in between. From germline, CDR1 is SGHDT and CDR2 YYEEEE. The table came from immunoSEQ multiplex PCR; TCRdb's copy has only in-frame clones and leaves some out. Of some 9,800 clones in the sample, about four fifths were seen once. Time point: 2014-2015 season, 7 days after vaccination. Donors were community-dwelling with no influenza vaccine in the prior 6 months. This clonotype was sampled from an adult who received the influenza vaccine. The chain uses TRBV5-6 and TRBJ1-3; D is undetermined. Material: CXCR5- memory CD4+ T cells sorted from blood, obtained 7 days after influenza vaccination. CDR3 sequence (DNA): TGTGCCAGCACCGGCGGGTGGAGTGGAAACACCATATATTTT. Encoded protein: CASTGGWSGNTIYF.